The clone carrying this T cell receptor beta chain showed up many times. Its target is unknown. An equimolar mix of two oligonucleotides served as the beta constant-region primer for TRBC1 and TRBC2. Four rounds of PCR amplified the ligated cDNA using nested alpha and beta constant-region primers plus SP2. Ligation attached a single-stranded oligonucleotide with a 12-nucleotide UMI and the SP2 primer to the cDNA 3' end. TCRdb reprocessed the UMI-ligation and nested PCR reads with MiXCR, giving one entry per CDR3 protein. The sample carries 98,000 or so distinct CDR3 sequences, around 11% recorded once. Germline V gene data show CDR1 as MNHEY and CDR2 as SVGEGT. The CDR3 has 13 residues. Losses at the gene ends were 6 bases for V and 7 bases for J; bases not matched to a gene: 3. These data are taken from a study of naive and memory T cell subsets. Study-level points and caveats: Naive and memory repertoire findings lacked a ground truth for validation. Naive repertoires, especially CD8, held a few larger clonotypes, possibly memory cells re-expressing CD45RA. Gini index rose across naive, CM, EM and EMRA in CD4 and CD8. Over 95% of naive TCR sequences appeared only once, unlike memory subsets.

The TCR comes from a human donor in good health. Sequencing used naive CD4+ T cells from blood. This chain joins TRBV6-2 or TRBV6-3 and TRBJ2-2; 9 bases align to TRBD1. The CDR3 DNA reads as TGTGCCAGCAGACAGGGGGCGGTCGGGGAGCTGTTTTTT. Amino acids: CASRQGAVGELFF.